One sample yielded the 25 T cell receptor beta chains listed below, sequenced in a study of blood T cell repertoires in COVID-19. Sequencing used immunoSEQ multiplex PCR; TCRdb keeps in-frame clones, though not all of them. The table lists some 220,000 clones, about nine tenths of them singletons, with approximately 3.1% in the top ten. Sequencing was done on a sample of PBMCs or T cells enriched from blood (not recorded which). The receptors derive from a woman aged 45-60 years in a cohort exposed to, infected with or recovered from COVID-19 (not recorded which).

The genes are TRBV5-5 and TRBJ2-5; tentative D call: TRBD2 (6 bases). The V gene lost 3 bases and the J gene lost 5 bases, with 17 bases spanning the gap. CDR3 length: 15 amino acids. Per the germline V gene, CDR1 is SGHKS and CDR2 is YYEKEE (reference sequence). Written as DNA, the CDR3 is TGTGCCAGCAGCTACGAGATGGACTACTGGGAGACCCAGTACTTC. It codes for CASSYEMDYWETQYF.

The chain has TRBV11-2 and TRBJ2-5, with D possibly being TRBD1 (5 bases). The CDR3 spans 13 residues. V gave up 1 base and J gave up 5 bases, with 8 bases separating them. Germline assignment: CDR1 SGHAT and CDR2 FQNNGV. CDR3 sequence reads: CASSLVGVETQYF. CDR3 nucleotides: TGTGCCAGCAGCTTAGTAGGGGTGGAGACCCAGTACTTC.

In this sample, this clone turned up a few times. The rearrangement links TRBV11-2 to TRBJ1-2, with a tentative D call TRBD1 (5 bases). CDR1 and CDR2 (germline): SGHAT, FQNNGV. The CDR3 covers 15 residues. V was trimmed by 5 bases and J by 5 bases, leaving 18 bases between them. CDR3 DNA: TGTGCCAGCAGCCACGTAGACAGAACTCCTTATGGCTACACCTTC. It specifies CASSHVDRTPYGYTF.

This clone was detected a few times. The genes are TRBV7-9 and TRBJ2-2; maybe TRBD1 (6 bases). The V and J ends lost 5 bases and 3 bases respectively, with 10 bases between them. Germline loops: CDR1 SEHNR, CDR2 FQNEAQ (reference sequence). The CDR3 is 14 residues long. As DNA, the CDR3 is TGTGCCAGCAGCGCCGACAGGCACACCGGGGAGCTGTTTTTT. It translates to CASSADRHTGELFF. Based on the CDR3 plus reference TRBV7-9 and TRBJ2-2, the full variable domain is DTGVSQNPRHKITKRGQNVTFRCDPISEHNRLYWYRQTLGQGPEFLTYFQNEAQLEKSRLLSDRFSAERPKGSFSTLEIQRTEQGDSAMYLCASSADRHTGELFFGEGSRLTVL.

This sequence joins TRBV24-1 and TRBJ1-2; D is ambiguous. The V end lost 0 bases, the J end lost 2 bases, and 21 bases lay between the germline ends. The CDR3 contains 19 residues. CDR1 is KGHDR, CDR2 SFDVKD, per germline. Here the CDR3 reads CATSDLRTLFGSENYGYTF. As DNA, the CDR3 is TGTGCCACCAGTGATTTGCGAACATTATTCGGGTCTGAAAACTATGGCTACACCTTC.

This clone was recorded a few times. The V and J genes are TRBV5-8 and TRBJ2-7; tentatively, D is TRBD1 (6 bases). Between the trimmed V and J ends, which lost 2 bases and 5 bases, there was a span of 11 bases. The CDR3 totals 13 residues. Germline V gene lookup returns CDR1 SGHTS and CDR2 YDEGEE. The CDR3 loop reads CASSFGNRDEQYF. The CDR3 bases are TGTGCCAGCAGCTTCGGGAACAGGGACGAGCAGTACTTC.

This clone was observed once. This chain joins TRBV7-8 and TRBJ2-2, with 8 bases identical to TRBD2. Per germline, CDR1 SGHVS and CDR2 FQNEAQ. Losses at the gene ends were 3 bases for V and 1 base for J; bases not matched to a gene: 4. The length of the CDR3 is 16 residues. The CDR3 coding sequence is TGTGCCAGCAGCTTCGTAGCGGGGCGGAACACCGGGGAGCTGTTTTTT. Translating gives CASSFVAGRNTGELFF.

The V call is TRBV28, the J call TRBJ1-4; 8 bases line up with TRBD1. The CDR3 spans 15 residues. Trimming cost V 6 bases and J 5 bases; bases outside gene matches: 8. From germline, CDR1 is MDHEN and CDR2 SYDVKM. The CDR3 coding sequence is TGTGCCAGCAGCCGTCCGGGACAGGCGAATGAAAAACTGTTTTTT. Translation: CASSRPGQANEKLFF.

The chain joins TRBV19 to TRBJ1-6; weak D call: TRBD1 (6 bases). Germline lookup yields CDR1 LNHDA and CDR2 SQIVND (reference sequence). Trimming left V 8 bases short and J 5 bases short, with 13 bases between. The CDR3 is 14 amino acids. The CDR3 region has the DNA TGTGCCAGTCGGGACATCCGGCATAATTCACCCCTCCACTTT. It is translated as CASRDIRHNSPLHF.

The chain has TRBV5-1 and TRBJ2-7; D might be TRBD2 (6 bases). This CDR3 has 15 amino acids. Trimming took off 3 bases at V and 0 bases at J, with 13 bases between the two ends. Per germline, CDR1 SGHRS and CDR2 YFSETQ. The CDR3 sequence is CASSWGGKSSYEQYF. The CDR3, as DNA: TGCGCCAGCAGCTGGGGAGGTAAAAGCTCCTACGAGCAGTACTTC. The variable domain in full, completed from reference TRBV5-1 and TRBJ2-7, reads KAGVTQTPRYLIKTRGQQVTLSCSPISGHRSVSWYQQTPGQGLQFLFEYFSETQRNKGNFPGRFSGRQFSNSRSEMNVSTLELGDSALYLCASSWGGKSSYEQYFGPGTRLTVT.

This chain connects TRBV10-2 to TRBJ1-6; 9 nucleotides agree with TRBD1. CDR1 and CDR2 from the germline V gene are WSHSY and SAAADI. Trimming at V came to 7 bases and at J to 13 bases, leaving 14 bases not matched to a gene. The CDR3 has 15 amino acids. The CDR3 is CASTPDGTGPWPLHF. CDR3 coding DNA: TGCGCCAGCACCCCAGATGGGACAGGGCCATGGCCCCTCCACTTT.

The chain combines TRBV9 with TRBJ1-1; weak D call: TRBD1 (5 bases). Germline CDR1 reads SGDLS; CDR2 reads YYNGEE. The CDR3 covers 14 residues. Trimming cost V 0 bases and J 5 bases, with 11 bases left between them. The CDR3 loop is CASSVAPGGTEAFF. The DNA of the CDR3 is TGTGCCAGCAGCGTAGCGCCGGGGGGGACTGAAGCTTTCTTT. Full variable domain (missing parts from reference TRBV9 and TRBJ1-1): DSGVTQTPKHLITATGQRVTLRCSPRSGDLSVYWYQQSLDQGLQFLIQYYNGEERAKGNILERFSAQQFPDLHSELNLSSLELGDSALYFCASSVAPGGTEAFFGQGTRLTVV.

The V call is TRBV12-3 or TRBV12-4, the J call TRBJ1-5; no clear D. V lost 2 bases, J lost 4 bases, and 6 bases lay in between. CDR3 length: 13 residues. CDR3 DNA: TGTGCCAGCAGTTTAAACAGAAATCAGCCCCAGCATTTT. This codes for CASSLNRNQPQHF.

The genes are TRBV2 and TRBJ2-1, with D hard to call. This CDR3 region has 15 residues. The V gene lost 6 bases and the J gene lost 2 bases, with 14 bases spanning the gap. The V gene's germline CDR1 is SNHLY and CDR2 FYNNEI. CDR3 in DNA: TGTGCCAGCAGCCTGGGTCTGGGCACCTACAATGAGCAGTTCTTC. Its translation: CASSLGLGTYNEQFF.

The rearrangement uses TRBV27 and TRBJ1-6; D possibly corresponds to TRBD1 (5 bases). In germline, CDR1 is MNHEY, CDR2 SMNVEV (reference sequence). This CDR3 comprises 14 residues. Trimming shortened V by 7 bases and J by 8 bases, and 15 bases separated the two germline ends. CDR3 sequence: CASTLRGRHSPLHF. Written as DNA, the CDR3 is TGTGCCAGCACCCTGCGGGGGAGGCATTCACCCCTCCACTTT.

Only one count was recorded for this clone. V usage is TRBV28 and J usage is TRBJ2-1, with a tentative D call TRBD1 (7 bases). Trimming left V 1 base short and J 7 bases short, with 14 bases between. Germline values: CDR1 MDHEN, CDR2 SYDVKM. This CDR3 is 15 amino acids long. The CDR3, as DNA: TGTGCCAGCAGTTTATTGGAGGGGGCGTTGAATGAGCAGTTCTTC. Translation: CASSLLEGALNEQFF.

This chain connects TRBV29-1 to TRBJ2-2; TRBD1 matches 12 bases. Germline V CDR1 and CDR2: SQVTM, ANQGSEA. This CDR3 spans 17 amino acids. Losses at the gene ends were 5 bases for V and 0 bases for J; bases not matched to a gene: 7. This chain's CDR3 is CSVRDRGPTANTGELFF. The DNA for the CDR3 is TGCAGCGTTAGGGACAGGGGGCCCACCGCGAACACCGGGGAGCTGTTTTTT.

This clone was counted once. The chain recombines TRBV6-4 with TRBJ1-2; 10 bases line up with TRBD1. The V gene's germline CDR1 is MRHNA and CDR2 SNTAGT. The CDR3 extends over 15 amino acids. Trimming removed 10 bases from V and 1 base from J; junction bases left unmatched: 9. The CDR3 bases are TGTGCCATTGGGGACAGGGGCCCTCTTAACTATGGCTACACCTTC. It is translated as CAIGDRGPLNYGYTF.

The chain uses TRBV2 and TRBJ1-2; no clear D. Trimming cost V 3 bases and J 5 bases, with 22 bases left between them. This CDR3 is 17 amino acids long. The germline V gene has CDR1 SNHLY and CDR2 FYNNEI. The CDR3 DNA sequence: TGTGCCAGCAGTGACGGTCCGGGAGTCACTACGGAGTATGGCTACACCTTC. It specifies CASSDGPGVTTEYGYTF.

The CDR3 nucleotides are TGTGCCAGCAGCTTAAAAGCGCACTATGGCTACACCTTC. As protein: CASSLKAHYGYTF. This rearrangement joins TRBV11-1 to TRBJ1-2; D uncertain. CDR1 is SGHAT and CDR2 is FQDESV in the germline V gene (reference sequence). The CDR3 is 13 amino acids. The germline V and J ends were trimmed by 2 bases and 3 bases, with 7 bases remaining between them.

The chain is built from TRBV9 and TRBJ1-1; D ambiguous. This CDR3 is built from 15 residues. Germline CDR1 and CDR2: SGDLS and YYNGEE. V shed 0 bases and J shed 1 base, with 10 bases lying between them. The CDR3 region is CASSVGRVWNTEAFF. Written as DNA, the CDR3 is TGTGCCAGCAGCGTAGGGAGGGTATGGAACACTGAAGCTTTCTTT.

V and J are TRBV27 and TRBJ2-6; D unclear. V shed 10 bases and J shed 0 bases, with 7 bases lying between them. The CDR3 covers 13 residues. Germline CDR1 and CDR2: MNHEY and SMNVEV (reference sequence). CDR3 in amino acids: CATASSGANVLTF. The CDR3 DNA reads TGTGCCACCGCCAGCTCTGGGGCCAACGTCCTGACTTTC.

The chain links TRBV7-6 to TRBJ1-2; D gene uncertain. The CDR3 spans 13 residues. Germline CDR1 SGHVS, CDR2 FNYEAQ. The V and J ends lost 4 bases and 5 bases respectively, with 11 bases between them. CDR3 region: CASSSTFTYGYTF. Written as DNA, the CDR3 is TGTGCCAGCAGCTCCACATTTACGTATGGCTACACCTTC.

V gene TRBV11-3 combines with J gene TRBJ2-1, with D possibly matching TRBD1 (5 bases). Germline loops: CDR1 SGHNT, CDR2 YENEEA. The CDR3 is 15 residues long. V was trimmed by 3 bases and J by 6 bases, leaving 15 bases between them. CDR3 residues: CASSFGQGPFNEQFF. CDR3 nucleotide sequence: TGTGCCAGCAGCTTTGGGCAGGGCCCTTTCAATGAGCAGTTCTTC.

The chain employs TRBV7-2 and TRBJ2-2; D gene uncertain. There are 13 residues in the CDR3. Germline V gene sequence: CDR1 SGHTA, CDR2 FQGNSA. Trimming took 2 bases from V and 11 from J, leaving 12 bases between them. The chain's CDR3 is CASSLHPAVELFF. The CDR3 nucleotides read TGTGCCAGCAGCTTACACCCTGCAGTAGAGCTGTTTTTT.